The 18 T cell receptor beta chains presented below share a single source sample, sequenced in a study of CD8 T cells in ankylosing spondylitis. TCRdb reprocessed the 5' RACE reads via MiXCR and lists one record per CDR3 protein. The sample lists roughly 220,000 distinct CDR3 sequences, approximately 10% occurring once. Sequencing was performed on blood, either unsorted or a sorted T cell fraction (not recorded which). The source of these receptors is a male donor with ankylosing spondylitis or in good health (not recorded which).

This clonotype was observed at least ten times. The genes are TRBV12-3 or TRBV12-4 and TRBJ2-7; 11 nucleotides agree with TRBD2. V trimming: 4 bases; J trimming: 9 bases; junction bases outside the gene matches: 17. The CDR3 length is 17 residues. CDR3 in DNA: TGTGCCAGCAGTTCCCGCGAGACTAGCGGGGAGGGCATGCGGCAGTACTTC. As protein: CASSSRETSGEGMRQYF.

V usage is TRBV24-1 and J usage is TRBJ1-2; tentative D call: TRBD1 (5 bases). V was shortened by 4 bases and J by 2 bases, with 10 bases between the two germline ends. The CDR3 extends over 14 amino acids. Germline V gives CDR1 KGHDR, CDR2 SFDVKD. The CDR3 is CATSEDGTNYGYTF. DNA of the CDR3: TGTGCCACCAGTGAGGACGGGACGAACTATGGCTACACCTTC.

This clonotype was recorded at least ten times. V is TRBV29-1 and J is TRBJ2-2, with a tentative D call TRBD2 (6 bases). Germline CDR1 and CDR2: SQVTM and ANQGSEA. This CDR3 region has 11 residues. The V end lost 4 bases, the J end lost 7 bases, and 7 bases lay between the germline ends. The CDR3 spells CSVGAGGELFF. CDR3 DNA sequence: TGCAGCGTTGGAGCGGGCGGGGAGCTGTTTTTT.

The chain joins TRBV28 to TRBJ2-7; tentatively, D is TRBD1 (6 bases). This CDR3 is 13 amino acids long. V shed 7 bases and J shed 1 base, with 11 bases lying between them. CDR1 and CDR2 (germline): MDHEN, SYDVKM. The CDR3 is CASNGQPSYEQYF. In nucleotides, the CDR3 is TGTGCCAGCAACGGACAGCCTTCCTACGAGCAGTACTTC. The entire variable domain, with the rest obtained from reference TRBV28 and TRBJ2-7, is as follows: DVKVTQSSRYLVKRTGEKVFLECVQDMDHENMFWYRQDPGLGLRLIYFSYDVKMKEKGDIPEGYSVSREKKERFSLILESASTNQTSMYLCASNGQPSYEQYFGPGTRLTVT.

This chain links TRBV7-8 with TRBJ1-1; 10 positions agree with TRBD1. The germline V gene encodes CDR1 SGHVS and CDR2 FQNEAQ. The V and J ends lost 5 bases and 4 bases, in that order; junction bases with no gene match: 4. This CDR3 has 14 amino acids. The CDR3 is CASSAGQGTTEAFF. The CDR3 DNA reads TGTGCCAGCAGCGCGGGACAGGGGACCACTGAAGCTTTCTTT.

There are many counts of this clonotype. This sequence joins TRBV5-1 and TRBJ1-1, with D tentatively TRBD1 (5 bases). The germline V gene has CDR1 SGHRS and CDR2 YFSETQ. This CDR3 region has 14 residues. Trimming took 1 base from V and 5 from J, leaving 12 bases between them. The CDR3 spells CASSLTGDGTEAFF. In DNA form, the CDR3 reads TGCGCCAGCAGCTTGACGGGGGATGGGACTGAAGCTTTCTTT.

V and J are TRBV5-1 and TRBJ2-5; tentatively, D is TRBD2 (5 bases). Between the trimmed V and J ends, which lost 3 bases and 0 bases, there was a span of 12 bases. This CDR3 is built from 15 residues. Per the germline V gene, CDR1 is SGHRS and CDR2 is YFSETQ. DNA of the CDR3: TGCGCCAGCAGCTCCCGGGCGGGTCACCAAGAGACCCAGTACTTC. Protein sequence: CASSSRAGHQETQYF.

Ten or more counts support this clonotype. This rearrangement joins TRBV5-1 to TRBJ2-6; D may be TRBD2 (5 bases). Germline V gives CDR1 SGHRS, CDR2 YFSETQ. CDR3 size: 16 residues. V was clipped by 4 bases and J by 0 bases, with 11 bases between them. This chain's CDR3 is CASSHGGSSGANVLTF. As DNA, the CDR3 is TGCGCCAGCAGCCATGGAGGTAGCTCTGGGGCCAACGTCCTGACTTTC. Variable domain in full (rest from reference TRBV5-1 and TRBJ2-6): KAGVTQTPRYLIKTRGQQVTLSCSPISGHRSVSWYQQTPGQGLQFLFEYFSETQRNKGNFPGRFSGRQFSNSRSEMNVSTLELGDSALYLCASSHGGSSGANVLTFGAGSRLTVL.

The J gene is TRBJ2-1, the V gene TRBV29-1; 7 bases agree with TRBD1. CDR3 length equals 12 residues. CDR1 and CDR2 (germline): SQVTM, ANQGSEA. The V gene end was trimmed by 7 bases and the J gene end by 3 bases; junction bases not matched to a gene: 3. CDR3 loop: CSGRDSYNEQFF. The CDR3 region has the DNA TGCAGCGGTCGGGACAGCTACAATGAGCAGTTCTTC.

This clonotype was counted ten times or more. The gene calls are TRBV6-4 and TRBJ2-1; the match to TRBD1 covers 10 bases. Per germline, CDR1 MRHNA and CDR2 SNTAGT. After removal of 2 bases from V and 4 bases from J, the junction contained 5 bases not matched to a gene. This CDR3 spans 16 amino acids. CDR3 region: CASSDEGTGAYNEQFF. CDR3 bases: TGTGCCAGCAGTGACGAGGGGACAGGGGCGTACAATGAGCAGTTCTTC.

The CDR3 region is CASSVGTSGGQTQYF. The CDR3 nucleotides are TGTGCCAGCAGCGTAGGGACTAGCGGGGGCCAGACCCAGTACTTC. The rearrangement uses TRBV9 and TRBJ2-5; 13 bases agree with TRBD2. The CDR3 is 15 amino acids. Germline V gene lookup returns CDR1 SGDLS and CDR2 YYNGEE. Unmatched junction bases numbered 2, after V lost 0 bases and J lost 6 bases. The full variable domain, its missing parts supplied by reference TRBV9 and TRBJ2-5, is DSGVTQTPKHLITATGQRVTLRCSPRSGDLSVYWYQQSLDQGLQFLIQYYNGEERAKGNILERFSAQQFPDLHSELNLSSLELGDSALYFCASSVGTSGGQTQYFGPGTRLLVL.

This clonotype was observed many times. The V gene is TRBV20-1, the J gene TRBJ2-5; TRBD1 aligns across 9 bases. With 7 bases clipped from V and 2 bases from J, the junction kept 2 bases outside the gene matches. CDR3 size: 12 residues. CDR1 DFQATT and CDR2 SNEGSKA come from the germline V gene (reference sequence). The CDR3 reads CSGDRGQETQYF. In DNA form, the CDR3 reads TGCAGTGGCGACAGGGGGCAAGAGACCCAGTACTTC.

There are many counts of this clonotype. At one end, the junction sequence differs from germline, possibly due to a read error. The V gene is TRBV7-7, the J gene TRBJ2-5; D remains unclear. This CDR3 has 14 residues. Germline CDR1 reads SSHAT; CDR2 reads FNYEAQ (reference sequence). CDR3 in amino acids: CASSLSGIGETQYF. CDR3 DNA: TGTGCTAGCAGCTTATCTGGAATTGGGGAGACCCAGTACTTC.

There are many counts of this clonotype. The chain recombines TRBV5-1 with TRBJ2-3; 7 bases fit TRBD2. The germline V gene encodes CDR1 SGHRS and CDR2 YFSETQ. The CDR3 runs 15 residues. With 0 bases clipped from V and 5 bases from J, the junction kept 6 bases outside the gene matches. The CDR3 nucleotides are TGCGCCAGCAGCTTGGAAGGACTAGATTTAGATACGCAGTATTTT. It codes for CASSLEGLDLDTQYF.

This clonotype was observed at least ten times. This chain connects TRBV27 to TRBJ2-3; TRBD1 might be the D (6 bases). Germline CDR1 and CDR2: MNHEY and SMNVEV (reference sequence). CDR3 size: 15 residues. Deletions cut 2 bases from V and 2 bases from J, with 11 bases between. The chain's CDR3 is CASSLGTGNTDTQYF. DNA for the CDR3: TGTGCCAGCAGTTTAGGAACAGGGAACACAGATACGCAGTATTTT.

This rearrangement joins TRBV7-8 to TRBJ2-5; D not resolved. Germline CDR1 reads SGHVS; CDR2 reads FQNEAQ. This CDR3 is built from 13 residues. Between the trimmed V and J ends, which lost 5 bases and 3 bases, there was a span of 10 bases. The CDR3, as DNA: TGTGCCAGCAGCATCGACTGGAAAGAGACCCAGTACTTC. It yields the protein CASSIDWKETQYF.

This clonotype was counted between two and nine times. The J gene is TRBJ2-1, the V gene TRBV3-1; D remains ambiguous. Germline V gene sequence: CDR1 LGHDT, CDR2 YNNKEL (reference sequence). V lost 7 bases to trimming and J lost 9 bases, with 10 bases between them. This CDR3 has 11 residues. The CDR3, as DNA: TGTGCCAGCACCCTCTCCGGTGAGCAGTTCTTC. Translation: CASTLSGEQFF.

In this sample, this clonotype turned up many times. The genes are TRBV20-1 and TRBJ1-2; 8 positions agree with TRBD1. Germline CDR1 DFQATT, CDR2 SNEGSKA (reference sequence). V lost 0 bases and J lost 6; bases outside the gene matches: 9. This CDR3 is built from 15 residues. The CDR3 here is CSARDLTGGTHGYTF. The CDR3 region has the DNA TGCAGTGCTAGAGATCTCACAGGGGGGACCCATGGCTACACCTTC.